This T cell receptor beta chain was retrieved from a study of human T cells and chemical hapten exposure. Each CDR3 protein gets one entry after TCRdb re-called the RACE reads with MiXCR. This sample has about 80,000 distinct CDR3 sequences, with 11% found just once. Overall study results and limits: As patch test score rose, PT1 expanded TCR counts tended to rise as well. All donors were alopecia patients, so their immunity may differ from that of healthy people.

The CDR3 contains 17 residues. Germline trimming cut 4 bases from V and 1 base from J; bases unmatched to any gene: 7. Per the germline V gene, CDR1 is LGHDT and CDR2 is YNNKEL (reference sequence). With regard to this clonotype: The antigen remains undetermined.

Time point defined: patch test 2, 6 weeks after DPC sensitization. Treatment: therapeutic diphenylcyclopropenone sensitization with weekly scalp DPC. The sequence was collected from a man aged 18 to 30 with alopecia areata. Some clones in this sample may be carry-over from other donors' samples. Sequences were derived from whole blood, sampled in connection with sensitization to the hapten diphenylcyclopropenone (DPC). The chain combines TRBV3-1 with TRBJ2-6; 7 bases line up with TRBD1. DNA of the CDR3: TGTGCCAGCAGCCGTTCAATGACAGGGTCTGGGGCCAACGTCCTGACTTTC. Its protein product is CASSRSMTGSGANVLTF. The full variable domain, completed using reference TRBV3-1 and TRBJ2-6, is DTAVSQTPKYLVTQMGNDKSIKCEQNLGHDTMYWYKQDSKKFLKIMFSYNNKELIINETVPNRFSPKSPDKAHLNLHINSLELGDSAVYFCASSRSMTGSGANVLTFGAGSRLTVL.